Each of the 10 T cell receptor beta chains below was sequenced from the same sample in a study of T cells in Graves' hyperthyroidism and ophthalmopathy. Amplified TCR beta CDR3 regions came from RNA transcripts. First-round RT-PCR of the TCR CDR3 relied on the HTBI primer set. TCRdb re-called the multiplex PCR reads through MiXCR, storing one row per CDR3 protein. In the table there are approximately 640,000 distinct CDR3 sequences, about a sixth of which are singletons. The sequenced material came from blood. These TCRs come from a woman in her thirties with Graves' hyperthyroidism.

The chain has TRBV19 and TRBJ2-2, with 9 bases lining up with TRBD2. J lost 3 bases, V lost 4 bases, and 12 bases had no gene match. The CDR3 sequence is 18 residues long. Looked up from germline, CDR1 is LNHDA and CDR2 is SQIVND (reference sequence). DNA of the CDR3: TGTGCCAGTAGTACCTATGGCGGGAGGGCCTCCGACACCGGGGAGCTGTTTTTT. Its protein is CASSTYGGRASDTGELFF.

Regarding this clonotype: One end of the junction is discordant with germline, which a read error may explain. The CDR3 loop reads CASNVSSGQPTLGYTF. CDR3 coding DNA: TGTGCCAGCAACGTATCCTCGGGACAGCCCACCTTGGGCTACACCTTC. The chain joins TRBV9 to TRBJ1-2, with TRBD1 matching over 7 bases. CDR3 length: 16 amino acids. Germline V lookup: CDR1 SGDLS, CDR2 YYNGEE. The full variable domain, in which reference TRBV9 and TRBJ1-2 provide the parts outside the CDR3, is DSGVTQTPKHLITATGQRVTLRCSPRSGDLSVYWYQQSLDQGLQFLIQYYNGEERAKGNILERFSAQQFPDLHSELNLSSLELGDSALYFCASNVSSGQPTLGYTFGSGTRLTVV.

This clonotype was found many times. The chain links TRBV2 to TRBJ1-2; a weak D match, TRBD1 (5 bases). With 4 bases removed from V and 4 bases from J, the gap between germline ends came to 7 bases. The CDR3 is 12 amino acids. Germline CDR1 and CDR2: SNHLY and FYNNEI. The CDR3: CASSGTPYGYTF. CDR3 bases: TGTGCCAGCAGTGGGACACCCTATGGCTACACCTTC.

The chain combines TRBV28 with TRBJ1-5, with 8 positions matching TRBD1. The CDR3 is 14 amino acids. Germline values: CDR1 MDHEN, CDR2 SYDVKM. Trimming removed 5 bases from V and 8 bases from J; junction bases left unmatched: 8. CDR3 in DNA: TGTGCCAGCAGTCTTCCAGGGGGCATAAAGCCCCAGCATTTT. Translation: CASSLPGGIKPQHF.

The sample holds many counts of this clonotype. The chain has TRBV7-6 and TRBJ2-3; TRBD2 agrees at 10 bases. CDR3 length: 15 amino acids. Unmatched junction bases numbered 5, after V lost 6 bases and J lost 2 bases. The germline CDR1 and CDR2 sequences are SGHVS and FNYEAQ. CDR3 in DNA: TGTGCCAGCAGTCCAGGACTAGCGGTCACAGATACGCAGTATTTT. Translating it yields CASSPGLAVTDTQYF. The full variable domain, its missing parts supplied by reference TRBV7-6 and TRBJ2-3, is GAGVSQSPRYKVTKRGQDVALRCDPISGHVSLYWYRQALGQGPEFLTYFNYEAQQDKSGLPNDRFSAERPEGSISTLTIQRTEQRDSAMYRCASSPGLAVTDTQYFGPGTRLTVL.

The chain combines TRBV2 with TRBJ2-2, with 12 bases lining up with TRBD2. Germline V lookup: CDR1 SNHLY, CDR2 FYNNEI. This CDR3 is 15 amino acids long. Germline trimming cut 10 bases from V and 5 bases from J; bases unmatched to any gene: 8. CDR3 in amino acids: CATSLAGGLTGELFF. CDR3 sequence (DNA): TGTGCCACCTCACTAGCGGGAGGATTAACCGGGGAGCTGTTTTTT.

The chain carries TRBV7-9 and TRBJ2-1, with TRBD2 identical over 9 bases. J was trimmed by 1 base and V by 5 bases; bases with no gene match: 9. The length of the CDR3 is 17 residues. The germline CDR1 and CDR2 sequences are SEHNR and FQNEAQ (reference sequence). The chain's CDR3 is CASSPTLTSGSYNEQFF. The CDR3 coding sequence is TGTGCCAGCAGCCCGACCCTCACTAGCGGGTCCTACAATGAGCAGTTCTTC.

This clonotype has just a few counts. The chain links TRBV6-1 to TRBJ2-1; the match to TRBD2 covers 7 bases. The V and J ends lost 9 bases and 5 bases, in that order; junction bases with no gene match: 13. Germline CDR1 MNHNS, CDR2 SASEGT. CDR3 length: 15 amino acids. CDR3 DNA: TGTGCCAGTTACCCCTATGGCGGGAGCCACAATGAGCAGTTCTTC. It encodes CASYPYGGSHNEQFF.

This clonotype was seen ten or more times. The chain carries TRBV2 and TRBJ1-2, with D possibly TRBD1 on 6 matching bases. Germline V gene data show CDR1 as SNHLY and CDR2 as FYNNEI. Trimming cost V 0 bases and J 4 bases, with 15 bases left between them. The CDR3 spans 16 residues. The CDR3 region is CASSEAARQAVYGYTF. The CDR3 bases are TGTGCCAGCAGTGAAGCCGCCCGACAGGCGGTCTATGGCTACACCTTC. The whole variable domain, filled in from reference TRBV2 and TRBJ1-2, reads EPEVTQTPSHQVTQMGQEVILRCVPISNHLYFYWYRQILGQKVEFLVSFYNNEISEKSEIFDDQFSVERPDGSNFTLKIRSTKLEDSAMYFCASSEAARQAVYGYTFGSGTRLTVV.

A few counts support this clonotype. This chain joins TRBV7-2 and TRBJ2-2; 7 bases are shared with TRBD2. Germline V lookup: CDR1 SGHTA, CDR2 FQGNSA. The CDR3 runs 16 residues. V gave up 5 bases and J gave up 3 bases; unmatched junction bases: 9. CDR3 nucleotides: TGTGCCAGCAGCCCAGAGGGCGGGAGCCACACCGGGGAGCTGTTTTTT. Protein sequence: CASSPEGGSHTGELFF. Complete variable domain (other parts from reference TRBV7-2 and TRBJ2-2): GAGVSQSPSNKVTEKGKDVELRCDPISGHTALYWYRQSLGQGLEFLIYFQGNSAPDKSGLPSDRFSAERTGGSVSTLTIQRTQQEDSAVYLCASSPEGGSHTGELFFGEGSRLTVL.